Presented here are 3 T cell receptor beta chains from one specimen sequenced in a study of shared clonotypes between healthy human individuals. The protocol was immunoSEQ multiplex PCR, while the TCRdb copy is restricted to in-frame clones and leaves out a portion. This sample has 2 million to 2.5 million clones, with approximately 94% found just once. Material for sequencing was naive CD4+ T cells sorted from blood. Subset here: CD45RA+ positively selected. These receptors all come from a man aged 18-30 years in good health.

The chain links TRBV27 to TRBJ1-6; 7 nucleotides match TRBD1. Per germline, CDR1 MNHEY and CDR2 SMNVEV (reference sequence). This CDR3 region has 19 residues. V was clipped by 5 bases and J by 0 bases; unmatched bases: 13. The CDR3 loop is CASSTHRGPFSSYNSPLHF. The CDR3, as DNA: TGTGCCAGCAGTACACACAGGGGACCTTTCAGCTCCTATAATTCACCCCTCCACTTT.

The rearrangement links TRBV5-3 to TRBJ1-1; no clear D gene. TRBV5-3 is identified as an open reading frame with a role that is uncertain. The CDR3 consists of 13 residues. V lost 1 base, J lost 5 bases, and 9 bases lay in between. CDR3 amino acids: CARSLNFLTEAFF. The CDR3 nucleotides read TGTGCCAGAAGCTTGAATTTCCTGACTGAAGCTTTCTTT.

This sequence joins TRBV25-1 and TRBJ1-1; 8 bases are a match to TRBD1. From germline, CDR1 is MGHDK and CDR2 SYGVNS. Trimming at V came to 6 bases and at J to 1 base, leaving 10 bases not matched to a gene. CDR3 length: 16 amino acids. Here the CDR3 DNA reads TGTGCCAGCAGAACGGGGACAGGAAGGAGGAACACTGAAGCTTTCTTT. The encoded protein is CASRTGTGRRNTEAFF.